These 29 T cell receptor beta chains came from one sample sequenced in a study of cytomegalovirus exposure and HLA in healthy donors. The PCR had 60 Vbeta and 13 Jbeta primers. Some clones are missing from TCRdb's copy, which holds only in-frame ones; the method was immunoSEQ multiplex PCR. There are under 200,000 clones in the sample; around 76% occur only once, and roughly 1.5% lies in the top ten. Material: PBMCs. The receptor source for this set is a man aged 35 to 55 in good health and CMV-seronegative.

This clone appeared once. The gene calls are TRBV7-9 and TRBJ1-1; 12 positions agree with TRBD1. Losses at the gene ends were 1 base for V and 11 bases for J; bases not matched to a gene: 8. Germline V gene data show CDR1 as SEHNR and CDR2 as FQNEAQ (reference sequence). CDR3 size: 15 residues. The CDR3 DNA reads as TGTGCCAGCAGCTTAGGGGGACAGGGGGCCGGGGACGCTTTCTTT. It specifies CASSLGGQGAGDAFF.

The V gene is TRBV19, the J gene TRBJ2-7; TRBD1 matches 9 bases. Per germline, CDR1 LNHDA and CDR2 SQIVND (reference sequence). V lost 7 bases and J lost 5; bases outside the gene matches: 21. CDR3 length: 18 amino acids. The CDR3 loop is CASTHYHVDRGSNHEQYF. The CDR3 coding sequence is TGTGCCAGTACCCATTATCACGTGGACAGGGGATCGAATCACGAGCAGTACTTC.

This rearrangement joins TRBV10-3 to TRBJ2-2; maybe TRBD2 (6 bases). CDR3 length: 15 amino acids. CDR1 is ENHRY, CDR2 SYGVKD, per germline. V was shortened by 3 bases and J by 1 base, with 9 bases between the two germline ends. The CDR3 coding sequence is TGTGCCATCAGTGACGGTAGCGGGAACACCGGGGAGCTGTTTTTT. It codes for CAISDGSGNTGELFF.

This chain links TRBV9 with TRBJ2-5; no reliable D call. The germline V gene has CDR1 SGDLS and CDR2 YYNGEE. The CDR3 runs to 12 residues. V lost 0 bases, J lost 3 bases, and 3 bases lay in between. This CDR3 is CASSVGEETQYF. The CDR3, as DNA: TGTGCCAGCAGCGTAGGCGAAGAGACCCAGTACTTC.

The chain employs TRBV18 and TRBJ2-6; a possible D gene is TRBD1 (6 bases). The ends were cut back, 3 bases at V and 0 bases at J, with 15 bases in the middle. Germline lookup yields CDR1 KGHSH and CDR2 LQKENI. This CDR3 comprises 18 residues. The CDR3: CASSPRGRGISGANVLTF. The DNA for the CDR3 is TGTGCCAGCTCACCTAGGGGCAGGGGAATCTCTGGGGCCAACGTCCTGACTTTC.

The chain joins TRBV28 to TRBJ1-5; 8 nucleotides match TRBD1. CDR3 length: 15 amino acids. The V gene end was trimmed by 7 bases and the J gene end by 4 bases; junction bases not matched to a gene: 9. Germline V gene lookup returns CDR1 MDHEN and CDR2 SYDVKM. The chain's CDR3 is CASTLLDRDNQPQHF. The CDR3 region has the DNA TGTGCCAGCACCCTATTGGACAGGGATAATCAGCCCCAGCATTTT.

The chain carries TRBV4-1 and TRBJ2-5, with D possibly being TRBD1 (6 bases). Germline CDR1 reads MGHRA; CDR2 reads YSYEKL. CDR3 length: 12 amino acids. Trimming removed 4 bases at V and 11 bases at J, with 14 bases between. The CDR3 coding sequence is TGCGCCAGCAGCCCCAGAGGGGGAGAGCAGTACTTC. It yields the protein CASSPRGGEQYF.

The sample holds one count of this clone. The CDR3 nucleotides are TGTGCCACCAGCAGAGAGGCTAGCGGTTACGAGCAGTACTTC. It encodes CATSREASGYEQYF. The gene calls are TRBV15 and TRBJ2-7; 7 bases are a match to TRBD2. Germline CDR1 and CDR2: LNHNV and YYDKDF (reference sequence). This CDR3 comprises 14 residues. V shed 0 bases, J shed 4 bases, and the junction held 3 bases outside the gene matches. Based on the CDR3 plus reference TRBV15 and TRBJ2-7, the full variable domain is DAMVIQNPRYQVTQFGKPVTLSCSQTLNHNVMYWYQQKSSQAPKLLFHYYDKDFNNEADTPDNFQSRRPNTSFCFLDIRSPGLGDTAMYLCATSREASGYEQYFGPGTRLTVT.

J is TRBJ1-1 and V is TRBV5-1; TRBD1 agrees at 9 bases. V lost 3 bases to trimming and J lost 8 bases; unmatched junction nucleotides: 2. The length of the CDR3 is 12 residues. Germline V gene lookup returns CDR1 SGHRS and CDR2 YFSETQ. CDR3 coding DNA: TGCGCCAGCAGCTGGGACAGGGTGGAAGCTTTCTTT. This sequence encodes CASSWDRVEAFF.

The CDR3 DNA reads as TGTGCCAGCAGCTTAAATAAGGGAGCTGAAGCTTTCTTT. It codes for CASSLNKGAEAFF. This chain uses TRBV7-3 with TRBJ1-1; D remains unclear. The V gene lost 1 base and the J gene lost 6 bases, with 9 bases spanning the gap. Germline V gives CDR1 SGHTA, CDR2 FQGTGA. The CDR3 runs to 13 residues. Filled out from reference TRBV7-3 and TRBJ1-1, the complete variable domain reads GAGVSQTPSNKVTEKGKYVELRCDPISGHTALYWYRQSLGQGPEFLIYFQGTGAADDSGLPNDRFFAVRPEGSVSTLKIQRTERGDSAVYLCASSLNKGAEAFFGQGTRLTVV.

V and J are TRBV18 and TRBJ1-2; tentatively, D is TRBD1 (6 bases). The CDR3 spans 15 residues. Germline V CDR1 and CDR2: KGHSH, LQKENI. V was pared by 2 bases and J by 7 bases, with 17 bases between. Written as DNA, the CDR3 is TGTGCCAGCTCACCAAAGGCCAGGGGAAGCGTTGGCTACACCTTC. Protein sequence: CASSPKARGSVGYTF. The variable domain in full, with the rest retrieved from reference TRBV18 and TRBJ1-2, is NAGVMQNPRHLVRRRGQEARLRCSPMKGHSHVYWYRQLPEEGLKFMVYLQKENIIDESGMPKERFSAEFPKEGPSILRIQQVVRGDSAAYFCASSPKARGSVGYTFGSGTRLTVV.

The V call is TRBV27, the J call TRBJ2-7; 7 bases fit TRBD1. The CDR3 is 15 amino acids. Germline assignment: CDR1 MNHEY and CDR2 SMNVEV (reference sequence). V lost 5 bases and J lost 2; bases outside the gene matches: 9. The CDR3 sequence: CASSQTGFGPYEQYF. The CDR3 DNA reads TGTGCCAGCAGTCAGACAGGGTTTGGTCCCTACGAGCAGTACTTC.

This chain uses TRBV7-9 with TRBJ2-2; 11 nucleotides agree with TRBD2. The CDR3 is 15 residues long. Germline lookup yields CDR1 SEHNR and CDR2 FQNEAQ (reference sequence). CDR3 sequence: CAGRVAGGPNGELFF. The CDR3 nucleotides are TGTGCTGGTAGGGTAGCGGGAGGGCCTAACGGGGAGCTGTTTTTT. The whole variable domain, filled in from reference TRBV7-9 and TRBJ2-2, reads DTGVSQNPRHKITKRGQNVTFRCDPISEHNRLYWYRQTLGQGPEFLTYFQNEAQLEKSRLLSDRFSAERPKGSFSTLEIQRTEQGDSAMYLCAGRVAGGPNGELFFGEGSRLTVL.

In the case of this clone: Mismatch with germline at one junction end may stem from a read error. CDR3: CSSSTSSAHTGETQYF. The CDR3, as DNA: TGTTCCAGCAGCACATCTAGCGCCCATACGGGAGAGACCCAGTACTTC. The chain links TRBV7-9 to TRBJ2-5, with a possible D match to TRBD2 (6 bases). The CDR3 length is 16 residues. CDR1 is SEHNR and CDR2 is FQNEAQ in the germline V gene (reference sequence).

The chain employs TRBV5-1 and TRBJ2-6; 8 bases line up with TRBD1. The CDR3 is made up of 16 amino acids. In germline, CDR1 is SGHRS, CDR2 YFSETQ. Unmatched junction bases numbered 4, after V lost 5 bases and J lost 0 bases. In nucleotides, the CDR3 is TGCGCCAGCAGAGACACAGGGGGCTCTGGGGCCAACGTCCTGACTTTC. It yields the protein CASRDTGGSGANVLTF.

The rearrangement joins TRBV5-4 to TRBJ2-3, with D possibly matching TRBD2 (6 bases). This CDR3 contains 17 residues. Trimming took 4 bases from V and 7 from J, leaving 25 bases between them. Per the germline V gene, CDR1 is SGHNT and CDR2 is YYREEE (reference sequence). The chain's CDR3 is CASSILPTGVGVNTQYF. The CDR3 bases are TGTGCCAGCAGCATCCTTCCGACGGGGGTGGGGGTAAATACGCAGTATTTT.

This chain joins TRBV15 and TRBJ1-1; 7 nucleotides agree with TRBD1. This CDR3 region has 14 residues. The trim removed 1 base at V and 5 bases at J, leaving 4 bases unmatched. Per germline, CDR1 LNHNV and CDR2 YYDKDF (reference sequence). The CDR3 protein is CATSRGDRATEAFF. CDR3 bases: TGTGCCACCAGCAGAGGTGACAGGGCTACTGAAGCTTTCTTT.

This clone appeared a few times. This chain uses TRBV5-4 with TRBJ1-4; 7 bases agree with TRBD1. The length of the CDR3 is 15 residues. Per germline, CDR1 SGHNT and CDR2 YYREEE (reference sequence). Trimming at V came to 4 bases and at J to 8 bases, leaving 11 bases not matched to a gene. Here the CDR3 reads CASSNRNIQGEKLFF. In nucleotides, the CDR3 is TGTGCCAGCAGCAACAGGAATATACAGGGGGAAAAACTGTTTTTT.

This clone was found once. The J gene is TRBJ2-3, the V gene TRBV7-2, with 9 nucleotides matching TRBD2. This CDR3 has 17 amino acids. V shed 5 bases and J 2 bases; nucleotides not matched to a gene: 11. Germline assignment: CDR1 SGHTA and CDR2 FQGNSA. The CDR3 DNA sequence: TGTGCCAGCAGCCAGTTATGGATAGCGGGAGTCACAGATACGCAGTATTTT. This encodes CASSQLWIAGVTDTQYF.

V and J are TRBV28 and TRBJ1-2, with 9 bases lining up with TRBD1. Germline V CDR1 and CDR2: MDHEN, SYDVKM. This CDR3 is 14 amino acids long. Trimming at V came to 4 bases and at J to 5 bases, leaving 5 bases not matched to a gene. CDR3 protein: CASSSGQGSYGYTF. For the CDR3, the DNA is TGTGCCAGCAGTTCGGGACAGGGTTCTTATGGCTACACCTTC.

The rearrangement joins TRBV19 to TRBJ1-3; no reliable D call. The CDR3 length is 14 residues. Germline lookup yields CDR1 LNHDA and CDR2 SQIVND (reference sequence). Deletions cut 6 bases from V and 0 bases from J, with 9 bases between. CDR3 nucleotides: TGTGCCAGTAGAGAACAGTACTCTGGAAACACCATATATTTT. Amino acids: CASREQYSGNTIYF.

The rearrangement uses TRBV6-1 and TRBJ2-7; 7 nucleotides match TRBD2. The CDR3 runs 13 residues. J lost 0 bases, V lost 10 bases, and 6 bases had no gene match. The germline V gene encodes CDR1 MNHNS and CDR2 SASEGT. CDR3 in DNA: TGTGCCACCTCCGGGACTATCTCCTACGAGCAGTACGTC. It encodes CATSGTISYEQYV.

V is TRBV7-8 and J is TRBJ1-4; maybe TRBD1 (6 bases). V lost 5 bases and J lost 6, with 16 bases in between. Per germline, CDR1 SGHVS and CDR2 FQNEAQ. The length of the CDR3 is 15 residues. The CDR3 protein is CASSGRGRGYEKLFF. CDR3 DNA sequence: TGTGCCAGCAGCGGCAGGGGCAGAGGCTATGAAAAACTGTTTTTT. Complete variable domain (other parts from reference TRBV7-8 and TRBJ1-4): GAGVSQSPRYKVAKRGQDVALRCDPISGHVSLFWYQQALGQGPEFLTYFQNEAQLDKSGLPSDRFFAERPEGSVSTLKIQRTQQEDSAVYLCASSGRGRGYEKLFFGSGTQLSVL.

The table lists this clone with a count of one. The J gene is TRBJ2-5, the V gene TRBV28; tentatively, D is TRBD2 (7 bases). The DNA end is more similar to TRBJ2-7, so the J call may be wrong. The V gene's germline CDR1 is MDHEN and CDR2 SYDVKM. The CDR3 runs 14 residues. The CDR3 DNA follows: TGTGCCAGCAGTGCCCCGGGGGGCGCCCCCGAGCAGTACTTC. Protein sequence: CASSAPGGAPEQYF.

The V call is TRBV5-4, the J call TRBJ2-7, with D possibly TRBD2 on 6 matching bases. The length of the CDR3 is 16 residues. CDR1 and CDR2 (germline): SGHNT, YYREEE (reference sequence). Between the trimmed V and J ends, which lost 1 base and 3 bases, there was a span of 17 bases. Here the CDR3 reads CASSLRASAGYYEQYF. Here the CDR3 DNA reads TGTGCCAGCAGCTTGCGGGCTAGCGCCGGTTACTACGAGCAGTACTTC. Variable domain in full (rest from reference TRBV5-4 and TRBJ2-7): ETGVTQSPTHLIKTRGQQVTLRCSSQSGHNTVSWYQQALGQGPQFIFQYYREEENGRGNFPPRFSGLQFPNYSSELNVNALELDDSALYLCASSLRASAGYYEQYFGPGTRLTVT.

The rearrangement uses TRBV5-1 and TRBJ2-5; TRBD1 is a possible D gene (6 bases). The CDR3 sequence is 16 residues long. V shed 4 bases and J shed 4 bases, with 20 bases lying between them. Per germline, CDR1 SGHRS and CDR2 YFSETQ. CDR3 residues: CASSITGTPQGETQYF. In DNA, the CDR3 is TGCGCCAGCAGCATCACCGGGACACCTCAGGGAGAGACCCAGTACTTC.

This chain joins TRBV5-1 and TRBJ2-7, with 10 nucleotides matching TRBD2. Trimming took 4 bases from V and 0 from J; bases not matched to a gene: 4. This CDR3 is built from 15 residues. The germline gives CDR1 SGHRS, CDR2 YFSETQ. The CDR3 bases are TGCGCCAGCAGCGGCGGGACTAGCGACTCCTACGAGCAGTACTTC. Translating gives CASSGGTSDSYEQYF. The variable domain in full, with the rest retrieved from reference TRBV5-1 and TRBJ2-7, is KAGVTQTPRYLIKTRGQQVTLSCSPISGHRSVSWYQQTPGQGLQFLFEYFSETQRNKGNFPGRFSGRQFSNSRSEMNVSTLELGDSALYLCASSGGTSDSYEQYFGPGTRLTVT.

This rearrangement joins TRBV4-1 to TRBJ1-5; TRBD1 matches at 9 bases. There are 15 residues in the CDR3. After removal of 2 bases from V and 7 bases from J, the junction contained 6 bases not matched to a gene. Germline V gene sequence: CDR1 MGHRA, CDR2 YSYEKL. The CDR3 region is CASSQLQGAGQPQHF. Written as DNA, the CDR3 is TGCGCCAGCAGCCAACTACAGGGGGCCGGGCAGCCCCAGCATTTT.

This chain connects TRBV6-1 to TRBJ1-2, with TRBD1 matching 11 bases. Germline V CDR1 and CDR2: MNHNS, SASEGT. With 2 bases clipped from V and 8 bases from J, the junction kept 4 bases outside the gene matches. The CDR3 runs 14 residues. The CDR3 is CASSEWDRGLGYTF. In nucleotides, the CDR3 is TGTGCCAGCAGTGAATGGGACAGGGGGTTAGGCTACACCTTC.